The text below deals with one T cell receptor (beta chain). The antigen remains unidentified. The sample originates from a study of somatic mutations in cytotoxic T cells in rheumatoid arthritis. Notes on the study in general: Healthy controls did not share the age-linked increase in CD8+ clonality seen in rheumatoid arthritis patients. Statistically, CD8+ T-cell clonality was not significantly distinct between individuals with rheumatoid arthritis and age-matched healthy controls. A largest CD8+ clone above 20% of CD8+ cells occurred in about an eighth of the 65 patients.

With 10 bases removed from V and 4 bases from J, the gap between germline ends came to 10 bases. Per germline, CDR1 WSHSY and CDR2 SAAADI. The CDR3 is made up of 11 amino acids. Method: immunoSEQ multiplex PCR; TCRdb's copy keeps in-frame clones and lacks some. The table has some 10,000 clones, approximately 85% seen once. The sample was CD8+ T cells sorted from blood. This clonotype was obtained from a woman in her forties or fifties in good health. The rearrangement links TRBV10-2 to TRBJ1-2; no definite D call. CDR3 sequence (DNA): TGCGCCATTTTCGACTCCTATGGCTACACCTTC. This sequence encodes CAIFDSYGYTF.